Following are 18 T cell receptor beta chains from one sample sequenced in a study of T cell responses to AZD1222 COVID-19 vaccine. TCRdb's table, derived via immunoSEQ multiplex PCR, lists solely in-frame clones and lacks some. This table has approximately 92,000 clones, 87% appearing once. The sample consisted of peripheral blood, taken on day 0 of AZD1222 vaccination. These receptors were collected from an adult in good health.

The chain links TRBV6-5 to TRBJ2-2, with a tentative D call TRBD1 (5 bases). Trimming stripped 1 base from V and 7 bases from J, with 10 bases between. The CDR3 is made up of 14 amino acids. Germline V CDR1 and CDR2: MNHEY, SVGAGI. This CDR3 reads CASSYFRDSGELFF. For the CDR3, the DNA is TGTGCCAGCAGTTACTTCCGAGACAGCGGGGAGCTGTTTTTT.

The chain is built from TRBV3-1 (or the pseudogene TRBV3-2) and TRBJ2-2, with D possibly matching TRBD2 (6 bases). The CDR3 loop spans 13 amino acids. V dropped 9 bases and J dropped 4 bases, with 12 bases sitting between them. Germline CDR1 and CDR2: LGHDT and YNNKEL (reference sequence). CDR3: CASRGGVTGELFF. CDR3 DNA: TGTGCCAGTAGGGGCGGGGTCACCGGGGAGCTGTTTTTT.

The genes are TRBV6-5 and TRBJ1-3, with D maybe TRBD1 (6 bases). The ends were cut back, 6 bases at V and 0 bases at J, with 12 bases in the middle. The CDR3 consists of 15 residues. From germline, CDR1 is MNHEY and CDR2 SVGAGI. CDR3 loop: CASRHTGSSGNTIYF. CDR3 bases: TGTGCCAGCAGGCATACAGGGAGCTCTGGAAACACCATATATTTT.

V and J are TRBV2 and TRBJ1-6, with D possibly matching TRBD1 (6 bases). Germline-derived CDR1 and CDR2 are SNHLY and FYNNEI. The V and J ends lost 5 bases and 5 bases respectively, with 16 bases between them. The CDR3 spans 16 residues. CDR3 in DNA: TGTGCCAGCAGTATCCGAGGGGGGAGAGATAATTCACCCCTCCACTTT. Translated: CASSIRGGRDNSPLHF.

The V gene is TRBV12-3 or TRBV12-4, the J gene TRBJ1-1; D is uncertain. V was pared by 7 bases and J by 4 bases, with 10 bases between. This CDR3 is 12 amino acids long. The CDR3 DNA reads TGTGCCAGCACGGACCCTAGCACTGAAGCTTTCTTT. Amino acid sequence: CASTDPSTEAFF.

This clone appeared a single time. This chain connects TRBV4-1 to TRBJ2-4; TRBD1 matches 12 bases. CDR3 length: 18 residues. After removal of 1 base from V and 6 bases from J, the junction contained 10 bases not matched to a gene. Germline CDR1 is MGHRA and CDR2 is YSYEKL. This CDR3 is CASSQGLGQGALGNIQYF. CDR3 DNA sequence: TGCGCCAGCAGCCAAGGTTTGGGACAGGGGGCGCTTGGAAACATTCAGTACTTC.

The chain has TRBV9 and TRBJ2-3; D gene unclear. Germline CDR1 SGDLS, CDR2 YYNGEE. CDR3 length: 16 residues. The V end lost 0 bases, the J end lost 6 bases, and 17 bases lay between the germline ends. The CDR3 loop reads CASSVGFGNSGDTQYF. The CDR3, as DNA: TGTGCCAGCAGCGTAGGGTTCGGAAATAGTGGCGATACGCAGTATTTT. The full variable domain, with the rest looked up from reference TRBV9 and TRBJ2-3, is DSGVTQTPKHLITATGQRVTLRCSPRSGDLSVYWYQQSLDQGLQFLIQYYNGEERAKGNILERFSAQQFPDLHSELNLSSLELGDSALYFCASSVGFGNSGDTQYFGPGTRLTVL.

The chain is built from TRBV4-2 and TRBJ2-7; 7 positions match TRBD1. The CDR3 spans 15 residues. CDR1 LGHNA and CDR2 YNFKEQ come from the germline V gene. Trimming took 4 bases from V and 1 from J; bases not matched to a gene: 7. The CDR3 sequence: CASSPLQGVSYEQYF. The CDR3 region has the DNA TGTGCCAGCAGCCCCCTGCAGGGGGTTTCCTACGAGCAGTACTTC.

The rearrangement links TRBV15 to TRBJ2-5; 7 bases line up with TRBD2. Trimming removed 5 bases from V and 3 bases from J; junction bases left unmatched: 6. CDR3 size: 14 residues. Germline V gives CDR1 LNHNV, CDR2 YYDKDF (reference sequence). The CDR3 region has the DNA TGTGCCACCAGCGTCGGGGGGACCGAAGAGACCCAGTACTTC. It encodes CATSVGGTEETQYF.

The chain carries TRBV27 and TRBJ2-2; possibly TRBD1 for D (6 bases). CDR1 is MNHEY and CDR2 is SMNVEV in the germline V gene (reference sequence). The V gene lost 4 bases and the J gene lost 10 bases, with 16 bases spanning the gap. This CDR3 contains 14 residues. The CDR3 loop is CASSSTGWKEELFF. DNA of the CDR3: TGTGCCAGCAGTTCAACAGGGTGGAAAGAGGAGCTGTTTTTT.

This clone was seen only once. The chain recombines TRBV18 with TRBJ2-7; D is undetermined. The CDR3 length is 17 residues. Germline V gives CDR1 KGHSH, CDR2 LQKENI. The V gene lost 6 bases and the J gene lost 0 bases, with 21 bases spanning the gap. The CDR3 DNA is TGTGCCAGCTCGCAAGCCTCGGTGTACCTAGACTCCTACGAGCAGTACTTC. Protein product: CASSQASVYLDSYEQYF.

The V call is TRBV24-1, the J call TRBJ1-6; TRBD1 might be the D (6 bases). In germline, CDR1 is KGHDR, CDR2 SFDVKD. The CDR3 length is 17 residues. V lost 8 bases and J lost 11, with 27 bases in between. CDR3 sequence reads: CATMHGQRHGEGAPLHF. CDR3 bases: TGTGCCACCATGCACGGACAGCGGCACGGTGAAGGGGCACCCCTCCACTTT.

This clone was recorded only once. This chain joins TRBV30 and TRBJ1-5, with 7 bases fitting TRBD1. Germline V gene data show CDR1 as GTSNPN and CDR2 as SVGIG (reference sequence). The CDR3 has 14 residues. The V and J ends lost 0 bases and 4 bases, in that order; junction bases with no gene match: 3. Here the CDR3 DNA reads TGTGCCTGGAGTGTACGGGACAGTAATCAGCCCCAGCATTTT. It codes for CAWSVRDSNQPQHF.

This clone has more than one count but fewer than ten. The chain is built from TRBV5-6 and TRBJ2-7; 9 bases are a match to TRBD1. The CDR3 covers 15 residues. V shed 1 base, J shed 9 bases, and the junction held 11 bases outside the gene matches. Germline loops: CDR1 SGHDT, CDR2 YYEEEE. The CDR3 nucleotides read TGTGCCAGCAGCTTGCCCGGACAGGGGTTTTTCGGGCAGTACTTC. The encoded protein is CASSLPGQGFFGQYF. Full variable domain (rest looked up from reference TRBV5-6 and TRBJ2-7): DAGVTQSPTHLIKTRGQQVTLRCSPKSGHDTVSWYQQALGQGPQFIFQYYEEEERQRGNFPDRFSGHQFPNYSSELNVNALLLGDSALYLCASSLPGQGFFGQYFGPGTRLTVT.

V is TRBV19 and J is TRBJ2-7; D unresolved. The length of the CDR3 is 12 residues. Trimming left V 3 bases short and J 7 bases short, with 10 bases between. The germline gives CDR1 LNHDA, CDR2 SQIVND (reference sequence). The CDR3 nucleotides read TGTGCCAGTAGTATTCCGGGTAGGGAGCAGTACTTC. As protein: CASSIPGREQYF.

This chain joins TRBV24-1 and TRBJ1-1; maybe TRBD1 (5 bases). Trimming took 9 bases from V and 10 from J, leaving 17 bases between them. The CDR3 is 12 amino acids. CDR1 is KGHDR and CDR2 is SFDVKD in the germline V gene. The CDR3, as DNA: TGTGCCACCCCTGCAGAAGGGGACGGAGCTTTCTTT. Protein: CATPAEGDGAFF.

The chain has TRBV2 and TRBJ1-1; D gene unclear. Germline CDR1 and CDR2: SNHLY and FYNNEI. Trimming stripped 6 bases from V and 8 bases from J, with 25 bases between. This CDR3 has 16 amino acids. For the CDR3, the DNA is TGTGCCAGCAGCCCTATACTCTCCACCTTCTCGAAAGAAGCTTTCTTT. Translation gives CASSPILSTFSKEAFF.

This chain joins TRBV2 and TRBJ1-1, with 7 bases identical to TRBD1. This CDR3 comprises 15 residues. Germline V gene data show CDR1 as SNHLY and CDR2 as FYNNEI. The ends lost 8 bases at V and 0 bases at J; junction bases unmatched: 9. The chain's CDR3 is CASGGTVNLNTEAFF. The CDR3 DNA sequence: TGTGCCAGCGGAGGGACAGTAAATCTGAACACTGAAGCTTTCTTT.